This TCR beta chain was captured in a study of Graves' ophthalmopathy and Graves' hyperthyroidism. Overall study results and limits: Blood was where most expanded thyroid clonotypes above 0.001 frequency also turned up.

Clinical symptoms, serum thyroxine, TRAb, thyroid ultrasound and orbital computed tomography were relied on for diagnosis. Someone took the PBMCs out of about 10 ml of fresh peripheral blood. The study amplified TCR beta CDR3 regions using RNA transcripts. HTBI primers were employed in first-round RT-PCR, then a second-round multiplex PCR followed. One entry per CDR3 protein, called by TCRdb with MiXCR from the multiplex PCR reads. The sample lists approximately 640,000 distinct CDR3 sequences, roughly 39% seen once, with around 3% in the top ten. Germline V gives CDR1 SEHNR, CDR2 FQNEAQ (reference sequence). The CDR3 totals 17 residues. Trimming took off 5 bases at V and 2 bases at J, with 21 bases between the two ends. As for this clonotype: No antigen is known for it.

The chain uses TRBV7-9 and TRBJ1-1, with unresolved D. Sequencing used peripheral blood. The receptor comes from an adult man with Graves' ophthalmopathy. The CDR3 is CASSPLIKEGFNTEAFF. The DNA for the CDR3 is TGTGCCAGCAGCCCCCTAATAAAAGAAGGGTTCAACACTGAAGCTTTCTTT.